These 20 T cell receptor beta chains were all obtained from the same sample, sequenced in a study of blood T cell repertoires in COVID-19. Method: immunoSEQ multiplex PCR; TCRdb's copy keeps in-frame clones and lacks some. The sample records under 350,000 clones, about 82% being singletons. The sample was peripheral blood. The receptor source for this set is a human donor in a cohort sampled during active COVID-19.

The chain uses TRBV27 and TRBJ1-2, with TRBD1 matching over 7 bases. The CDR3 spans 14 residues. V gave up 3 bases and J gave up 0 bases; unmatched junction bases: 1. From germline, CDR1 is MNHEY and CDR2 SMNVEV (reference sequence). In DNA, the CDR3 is TGTGCCAGCAGTTTCCAGGGGGCTAACTATGGCTACACCTTC. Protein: CASSFQGANYGYTF.

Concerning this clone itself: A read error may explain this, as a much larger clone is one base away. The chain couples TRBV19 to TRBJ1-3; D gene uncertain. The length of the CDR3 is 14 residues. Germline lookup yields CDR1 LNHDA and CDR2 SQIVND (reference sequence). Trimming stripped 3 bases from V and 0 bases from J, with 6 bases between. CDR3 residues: CASSIGVSGNTIYF. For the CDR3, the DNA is TGTGCCAGTAGTATCGGGGTCTCTGGAAACACCATATATTTT.

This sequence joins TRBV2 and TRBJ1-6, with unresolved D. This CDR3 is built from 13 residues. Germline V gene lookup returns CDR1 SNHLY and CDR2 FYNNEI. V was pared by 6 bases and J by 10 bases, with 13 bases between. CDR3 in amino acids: CASRPGGDSPLHF. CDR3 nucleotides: TGTGCCAGCAGGCCGGGAGGAGACTCACCCCTCCACTTT.

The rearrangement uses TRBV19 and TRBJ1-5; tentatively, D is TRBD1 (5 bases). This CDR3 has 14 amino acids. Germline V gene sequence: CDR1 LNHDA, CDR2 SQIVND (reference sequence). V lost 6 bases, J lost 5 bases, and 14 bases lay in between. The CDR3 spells CASRETGGDQPQHF. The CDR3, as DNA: TGTGCCAGTAGGGAAACAGGCGGGGATCAGCCCCAGCATTTT.

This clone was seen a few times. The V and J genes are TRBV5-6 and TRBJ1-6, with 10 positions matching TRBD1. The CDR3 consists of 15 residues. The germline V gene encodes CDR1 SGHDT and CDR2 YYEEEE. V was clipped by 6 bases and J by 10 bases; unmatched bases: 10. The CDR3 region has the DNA TGTGCCAGCAACTTCGGACAGGGGGACGGCTCACCCCTCCACTTT. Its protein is CASNFGQGDGSPLHF.

The CDR3 sequence is CAWRGRGQGNTIYF. In DNA form, the CDR3 reads TGTGCCTGGAGGGGACGGGGACAGGGAAACACCATATATTTT. This chain uses TRBV30 with TRBJ1-3; TRBD1 matches 7 bases. The CDR3 consists of 14 residues. CDR1 GTSNPN and CDR2 SVGIG come from the germline V gene (reference sequence). V gave up 3 bases and J gave up 4 bases; unmatched junction bases: 6.

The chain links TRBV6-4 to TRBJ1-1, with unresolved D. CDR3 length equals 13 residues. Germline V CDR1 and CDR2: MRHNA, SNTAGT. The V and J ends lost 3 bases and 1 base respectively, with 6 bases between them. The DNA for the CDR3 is TGTGCCAGCAGTGAGGAGCAGAACACTGAAGCTTTCTTT. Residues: CASSEEQNTEAFF.

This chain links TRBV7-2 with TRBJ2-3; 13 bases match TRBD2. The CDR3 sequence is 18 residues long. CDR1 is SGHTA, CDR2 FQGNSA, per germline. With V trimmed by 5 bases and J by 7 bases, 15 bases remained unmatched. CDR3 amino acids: CASSTPIRLAGGGNTQYF. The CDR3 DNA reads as TGTGCCAGCAGCACACCCATCAGACTAGCGGGGGGCGGGAATACGCAGTATTTT.

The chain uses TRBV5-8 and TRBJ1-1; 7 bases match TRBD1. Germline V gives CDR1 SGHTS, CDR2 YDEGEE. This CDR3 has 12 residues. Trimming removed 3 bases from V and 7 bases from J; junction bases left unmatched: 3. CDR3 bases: TGTGCCAGCAGCTCGGACAGGTTTGAAGCTTTCTTT. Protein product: CASSSDRFEAFF.

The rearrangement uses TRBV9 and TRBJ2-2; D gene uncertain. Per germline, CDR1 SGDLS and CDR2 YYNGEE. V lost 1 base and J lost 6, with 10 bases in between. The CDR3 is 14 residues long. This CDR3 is CASSVLTFSGELFF. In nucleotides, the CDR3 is TGTGCCAGCAGCGTATTAACTTTTTCCGGGGAGCTGTTTTTT.

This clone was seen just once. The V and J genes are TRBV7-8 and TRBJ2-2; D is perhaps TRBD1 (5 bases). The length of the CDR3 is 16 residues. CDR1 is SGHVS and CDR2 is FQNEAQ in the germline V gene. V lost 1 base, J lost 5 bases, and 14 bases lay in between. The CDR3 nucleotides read TGTGCCAGCAGCTTAGTGTGGCTTAGGGGAACCGGGGAGCTGTTTTTT. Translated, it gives CASSLVWLRGTGELFF.

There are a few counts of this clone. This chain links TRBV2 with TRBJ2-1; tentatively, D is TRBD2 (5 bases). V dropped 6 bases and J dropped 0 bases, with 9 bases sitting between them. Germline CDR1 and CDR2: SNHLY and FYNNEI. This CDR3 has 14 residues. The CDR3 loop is CASSPLVSYNEQFF. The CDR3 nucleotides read TGTGCCAGCAGCCCACTAGTCTCCTACAATGAGCAGTTCTTC.

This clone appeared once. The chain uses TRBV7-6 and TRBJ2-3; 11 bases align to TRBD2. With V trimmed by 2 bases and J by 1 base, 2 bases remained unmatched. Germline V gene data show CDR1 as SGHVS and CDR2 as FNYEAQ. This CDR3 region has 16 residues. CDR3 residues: CASSLTSGGGTDTQYF. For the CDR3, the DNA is TGTGCCAGCAGCTTAACTAGCGGGGGAGGCACAGATACGCAGTATTTT.

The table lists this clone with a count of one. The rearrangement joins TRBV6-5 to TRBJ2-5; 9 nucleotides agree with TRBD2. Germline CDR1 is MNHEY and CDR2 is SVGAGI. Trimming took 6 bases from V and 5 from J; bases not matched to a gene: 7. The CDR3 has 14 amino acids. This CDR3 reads CASRVAGALETQYF. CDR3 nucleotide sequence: TGTGCCAGCAGAGTAGCGGGGGCCCTGGAGACCCAGTACTTC.

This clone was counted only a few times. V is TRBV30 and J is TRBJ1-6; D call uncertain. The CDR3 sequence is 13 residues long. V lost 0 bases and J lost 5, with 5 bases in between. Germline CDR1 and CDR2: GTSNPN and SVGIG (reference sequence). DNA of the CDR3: TGTGCCTGGAGTGTGAGGAATAATTCACCCCTCCACTTT. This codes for CAWSVRNNSPLHF.

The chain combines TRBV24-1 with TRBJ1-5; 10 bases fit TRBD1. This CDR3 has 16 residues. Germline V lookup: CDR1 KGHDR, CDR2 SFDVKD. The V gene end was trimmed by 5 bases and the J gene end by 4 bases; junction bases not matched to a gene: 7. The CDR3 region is CATSGQGQGVNQPQHF. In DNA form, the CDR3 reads TGTGCCACCAGTGGCCAAGGACAGGGGGTAAATCAGCCCCAGCATTTT.

The CDR3, as DNA: TGTGCCAGCAGCACCGGGGATTATTACACAGATACGCAGTATTTT. Translated, it gives CASSTGDYYTDTQYF. The rearrangement links TRBV7-8 to TRBJ2-3, with D tentatively TRBD2 (5 bases). Trimming removed 5 bases from V and 2 bases from J, with 14 bases in between. The CDR3 runs to 15 residues. Germline loops: CDR1 SGHVS, CDR2 FQNEAQ. Supplemented by reference TRBV7-8 and TRBJ2-3, the full variable domain reads GAGVSQSPRYKVAKRGQDVALRCDPISGHVSLFWYQQALGQGPEFLTYFQNEAQLDKSGLPSDRFFAERPEGSVSTLKIQRTQQEDSAVYLCASSTGDYYTDTQYFGPGTRLTVL.

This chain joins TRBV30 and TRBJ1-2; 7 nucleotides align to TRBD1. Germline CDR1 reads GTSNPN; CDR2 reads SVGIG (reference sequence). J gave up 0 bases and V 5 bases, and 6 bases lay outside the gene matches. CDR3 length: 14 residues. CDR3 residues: CAWDRDFPNYGYTF. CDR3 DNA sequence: TGTGCCTGGGACAGGGACTTTCCTAACTATGGCTACACCTTC.

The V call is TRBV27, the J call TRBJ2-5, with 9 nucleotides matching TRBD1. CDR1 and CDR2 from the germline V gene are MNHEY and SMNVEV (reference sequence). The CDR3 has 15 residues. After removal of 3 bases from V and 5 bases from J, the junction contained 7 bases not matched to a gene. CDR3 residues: CASSLGTGRGETQYF. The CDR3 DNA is TGTGCCAGCAGTTTGGGGACAGGGAGAGGGGAGACCCAGTACTTC.

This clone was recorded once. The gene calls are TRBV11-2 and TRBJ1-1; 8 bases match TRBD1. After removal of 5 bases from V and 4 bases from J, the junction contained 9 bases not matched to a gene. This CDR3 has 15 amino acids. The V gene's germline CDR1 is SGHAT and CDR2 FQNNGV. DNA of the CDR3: TGTGCCAGCAGCCAGGGACAGGCGCAGATCACTGAAGCTTTCTTT. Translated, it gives CASSQGQAQITEAFF.